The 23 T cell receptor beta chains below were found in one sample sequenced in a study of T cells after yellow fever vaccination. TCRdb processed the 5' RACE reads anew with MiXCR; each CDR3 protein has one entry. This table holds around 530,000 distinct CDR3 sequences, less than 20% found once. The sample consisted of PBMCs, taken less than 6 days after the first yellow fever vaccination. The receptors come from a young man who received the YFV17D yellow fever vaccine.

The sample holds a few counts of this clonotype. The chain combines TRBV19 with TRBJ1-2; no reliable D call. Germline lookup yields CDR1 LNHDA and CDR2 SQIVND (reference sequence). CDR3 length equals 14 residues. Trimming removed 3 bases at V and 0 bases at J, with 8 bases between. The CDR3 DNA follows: TGTGCCAGTAGTATCGCACCATCTAACTATGGCTACACCTTC. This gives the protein CASSIAPSNYGYTF.

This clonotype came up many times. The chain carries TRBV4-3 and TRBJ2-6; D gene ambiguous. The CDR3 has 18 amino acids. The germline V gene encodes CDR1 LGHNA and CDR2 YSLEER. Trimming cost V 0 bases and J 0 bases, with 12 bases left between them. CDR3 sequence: CASSQDRAFGSGANVLTF. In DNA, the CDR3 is TGCGCCAGCAGCCAAGATCGTGCATTCGGCTCTGGGGCCAACGTCCTGACTTTC.

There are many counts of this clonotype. Written as DNA, the CDR3 is TGTGCCAGTTTTCCGCATTTCGGCGATGAGCAGTTCTTC. Encoded protein: CASFPHFGDEQFF. V gene TRBV27 combines with J gene TRBJ2-1; D not certain. The CDR3 length is 13 residues. With 9 bases removed from V and 8 bases from J, the gap between germline ends came to 17 bases. Germline CDR1 reads MNHEY; CDR2 reads SMNVEV (reference sequence).

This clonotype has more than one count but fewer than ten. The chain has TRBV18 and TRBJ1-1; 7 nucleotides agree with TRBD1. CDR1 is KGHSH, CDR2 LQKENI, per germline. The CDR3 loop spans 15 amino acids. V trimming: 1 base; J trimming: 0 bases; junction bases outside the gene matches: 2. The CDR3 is CASSPRRGLNTEAFF. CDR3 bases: TGTGCCAGCTCACCACGCAGGGGGTTGAACACTGAAGCTTTCTTT.

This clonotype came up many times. The CDR3 sequence: CATSDPTGIQETQYF. In DNA form, the CDR3 reads TGTGCCACCAGTGATCCCACGGGGATACAAGAGACCCAGTACTTC. The J gene is TRBJ2-5, the V gene TRBV24-1; perhaps TRBD2 as D (5 bases). Germline V CDR1 and CDR2: KGHDR, SFDVKD. Trimming cost V 3 bases and J 2 bases, with 12 bases left between them. There are 15 residues in the CDR3.

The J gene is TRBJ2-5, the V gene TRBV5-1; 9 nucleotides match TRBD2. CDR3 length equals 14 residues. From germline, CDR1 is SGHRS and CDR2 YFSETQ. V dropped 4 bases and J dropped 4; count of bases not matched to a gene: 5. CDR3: CASSQGTSSETQYF. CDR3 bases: TGCGCCAGCAGCCAAGGGACTAGCTCAGAGACCCAGTACTTC.

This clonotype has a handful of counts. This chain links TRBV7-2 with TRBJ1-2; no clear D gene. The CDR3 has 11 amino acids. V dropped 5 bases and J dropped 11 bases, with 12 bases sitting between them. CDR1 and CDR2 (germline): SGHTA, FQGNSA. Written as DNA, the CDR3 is TGTGCCAGCAGCCCCTCGAAACGGTACACCTTC. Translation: CASSPSKRYTF.

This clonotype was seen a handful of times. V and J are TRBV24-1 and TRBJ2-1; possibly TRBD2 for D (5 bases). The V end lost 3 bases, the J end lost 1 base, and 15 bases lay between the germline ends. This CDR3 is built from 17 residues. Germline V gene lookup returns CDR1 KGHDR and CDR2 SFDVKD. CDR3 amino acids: CATSDPGMGDSYNEQFF. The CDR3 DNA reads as TGTGCCACCAGTGATCCGGGGATGGGTGATTCCTACAATGAGCAGTTCTTC.

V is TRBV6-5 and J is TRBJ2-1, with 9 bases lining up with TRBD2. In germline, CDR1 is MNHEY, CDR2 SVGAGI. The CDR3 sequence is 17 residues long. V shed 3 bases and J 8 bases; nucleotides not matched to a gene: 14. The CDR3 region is CASSYRVLAGLSDEQFF. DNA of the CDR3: TGTGCCAGCAGTTATCGGGTCCTAGCGGGGTTGTCAGATGAGCAGTTCTTC.

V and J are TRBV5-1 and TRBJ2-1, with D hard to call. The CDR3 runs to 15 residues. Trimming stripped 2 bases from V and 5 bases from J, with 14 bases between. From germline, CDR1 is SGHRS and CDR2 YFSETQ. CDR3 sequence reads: CASSFLPSADNEQFF. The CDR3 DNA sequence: TGCGCCAGCAGCTTTCTTCCCAGCGCCGACAATGAGCAGTTCTTC.

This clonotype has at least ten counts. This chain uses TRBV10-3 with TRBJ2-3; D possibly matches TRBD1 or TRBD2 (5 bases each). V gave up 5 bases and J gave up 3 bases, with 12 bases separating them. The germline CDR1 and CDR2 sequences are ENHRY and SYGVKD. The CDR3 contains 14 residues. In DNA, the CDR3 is TGTGCCATCAGTTCCACGGGGCAGACAGATACGCAGTATTTT. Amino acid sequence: CAISSTGQTDTQYF.

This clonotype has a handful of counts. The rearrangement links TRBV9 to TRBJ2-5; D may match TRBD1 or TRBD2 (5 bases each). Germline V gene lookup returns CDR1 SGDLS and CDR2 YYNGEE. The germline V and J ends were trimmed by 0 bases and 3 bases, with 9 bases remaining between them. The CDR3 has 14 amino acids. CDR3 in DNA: TGTGCCAGCAGCGTAGGGGACCGGGAAGAGACCCAGTACTTC. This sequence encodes CASSVGDREETQYF. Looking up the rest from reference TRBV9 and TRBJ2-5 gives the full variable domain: DSGVTQTPKHLITATGQRVTLRCSPRSGDLSVYWYQQSLDQGLQFLIQYYNGEERAKGNILERFSAQQFPDLHSELNLSSLELGDSALYFCASSVGDREETQYFGPGTRLLVL.

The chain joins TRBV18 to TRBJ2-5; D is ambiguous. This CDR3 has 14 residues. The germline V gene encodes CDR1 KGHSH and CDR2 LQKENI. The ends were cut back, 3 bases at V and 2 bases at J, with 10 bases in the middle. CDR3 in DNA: TGTGCCAGCTCACCGCGGACGCAACAAGAGACCCAGTACTTC. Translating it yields CASSPRTQQETQYF.

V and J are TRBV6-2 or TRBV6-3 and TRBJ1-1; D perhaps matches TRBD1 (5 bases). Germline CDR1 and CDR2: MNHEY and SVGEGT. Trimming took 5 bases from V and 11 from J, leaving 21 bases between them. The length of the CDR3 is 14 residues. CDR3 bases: TGTGCCAGCAGTCAAATTTGGGGGAGTCCGTCCGCTTTCTTT. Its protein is CASSQIWGSPSAFF.

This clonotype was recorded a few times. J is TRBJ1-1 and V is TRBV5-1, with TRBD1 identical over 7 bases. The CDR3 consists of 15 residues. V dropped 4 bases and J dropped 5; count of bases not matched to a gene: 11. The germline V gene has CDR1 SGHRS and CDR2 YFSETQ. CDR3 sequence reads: CASSEEGGRITEAFF. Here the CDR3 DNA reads TGCGCCAGCAGCGAGGAAGGGGGCCGAATAACTGAAGCTTTCTTT.

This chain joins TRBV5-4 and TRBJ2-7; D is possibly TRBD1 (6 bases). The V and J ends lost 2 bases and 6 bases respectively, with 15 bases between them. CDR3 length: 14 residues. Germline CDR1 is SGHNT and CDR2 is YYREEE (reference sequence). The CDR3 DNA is TGTGCCAGCAGCTTAGAAGGGGGTGGGGCCGAGCAGTACTTC. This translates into CASSLEGGGAEQYF.

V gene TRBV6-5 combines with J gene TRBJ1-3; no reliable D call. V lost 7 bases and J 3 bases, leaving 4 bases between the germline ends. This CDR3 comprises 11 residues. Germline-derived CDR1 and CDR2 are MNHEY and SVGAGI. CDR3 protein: CASIFGNTIYF. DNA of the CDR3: TGTGCCAGCATCTTTGGAAACACCATATATTTT.

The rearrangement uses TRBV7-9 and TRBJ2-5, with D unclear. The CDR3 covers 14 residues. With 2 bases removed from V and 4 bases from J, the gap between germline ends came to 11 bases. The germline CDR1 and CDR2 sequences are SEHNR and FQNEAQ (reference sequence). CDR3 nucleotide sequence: TGTGCCAGCAGCTTATCCACTGATACAGAGACCCAGTACTTC. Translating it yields CASSLSTDTETQYF.

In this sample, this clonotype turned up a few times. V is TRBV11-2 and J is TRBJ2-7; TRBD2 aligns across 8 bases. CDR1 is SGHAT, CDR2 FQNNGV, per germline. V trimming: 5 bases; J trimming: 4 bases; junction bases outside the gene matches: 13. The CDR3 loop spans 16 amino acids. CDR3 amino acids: CASSHSAPGGPYEQYF. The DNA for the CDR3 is TGTGCCAGCAGCCACTCCGCGCCGGGGGGGCCTTACGAGCAGTACTTC.

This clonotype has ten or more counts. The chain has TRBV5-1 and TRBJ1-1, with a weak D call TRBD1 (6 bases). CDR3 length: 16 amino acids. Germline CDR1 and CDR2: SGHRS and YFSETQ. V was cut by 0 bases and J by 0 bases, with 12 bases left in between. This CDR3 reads CASSLESGGLNTEAFF. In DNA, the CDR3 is TGCGCCAGCAGCTTGGAGTCCGGGGGCCTGAACACTGAAGCTTTCTTT.

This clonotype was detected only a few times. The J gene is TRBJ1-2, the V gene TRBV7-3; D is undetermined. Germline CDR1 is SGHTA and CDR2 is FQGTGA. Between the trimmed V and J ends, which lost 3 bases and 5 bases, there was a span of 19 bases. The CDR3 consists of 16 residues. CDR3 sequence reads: CASSLDSATGEYGYTF. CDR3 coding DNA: TGTGCCAGCAGCTTGGACTCGGCCACCGGGGAATATGGCTACACCTTC. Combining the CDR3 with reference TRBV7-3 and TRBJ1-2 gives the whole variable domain GAGVSQTPSNKVTEKGKYVELRCDPISGHTALYWYRQSLGQGPEFLIYFQGTGAADDSGLPNDRFFAVRPEGSVSTLKIQRTERGDSAVYLCASSLDSATGEYGYTFGSGTRLTVV.

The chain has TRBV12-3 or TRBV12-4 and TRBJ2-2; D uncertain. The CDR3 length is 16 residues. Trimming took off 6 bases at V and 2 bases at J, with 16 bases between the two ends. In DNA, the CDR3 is TGTGCCAGCAGCAGTTCTCGCGACCGAAACACCGGGGAGCTGTTTTTT. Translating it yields CASSSSRDRNTGELFF.

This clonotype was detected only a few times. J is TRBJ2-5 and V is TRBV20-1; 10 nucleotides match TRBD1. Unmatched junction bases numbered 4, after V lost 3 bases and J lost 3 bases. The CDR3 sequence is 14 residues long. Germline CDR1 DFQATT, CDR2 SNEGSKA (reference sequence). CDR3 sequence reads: CSARKGTGEETQYF. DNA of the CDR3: TGCAGTGCTAGGAAAGGGACAGGGGAAGAGACCCAGTACTTC.